A single sample gave rise to the 9 T cell receptor beta chains below, sequenced in a study of OX40 agonist ivuxolimab in advanced cancers. Produced via immunoSEQ multiplex PCR; TCRdb's table is partial and in-frame only. In the table there are 70,000 or so clones, about 88% of which are singletons. This specimen consisted of CD4+ or CD8+ T cells sorted from blood, obtained in a trial of the OX40 agonist ivuxolimab. The origin of the receptors is an adult with an advanced solid tumor such as melanoma, head and neck, liver or kidney cancer.

The gene calls are TRBV7-9 and TRBJ2-5; 9 positions agree with TRBD2. The ends lost 3 bases at V and 1 base at J; junction bases unmatched: 6. Germline CDR1 and CDR2: SEHNR and FQNEAQ (reference sequence). This CDR3 comprises 16 residues. This CDR3 reads CASSLTSGSLQETQYF. CDR3 in DNA: TGTGCCAGCAGCTTGACTAGCGGTAGTCTCCAAGAGACCCAGTACTTC. Supplemented by reference TRBV7-9 and TRBJ2-5, the full variable domain reads DTGVSQNPRHKITKRGQNVTFRCDPISEHNRLYWYRQTLGQGPEFLTYFQNEAQLEKSRLLSDRFSAERPKGSFSTLEIQRTEQGDSAMYLCASSLTSGSLQETQYFGPGTRLLVL.

This clone has only one observation. The chain joins TRBV28 to TRBJ1-3; D perhaps matches TRBD1 (5 bases). Germline V lookup: CDR1 MDHEN, CDR2 SYDVKM. This CDR3 is 15 amino acids long. Between the trimmed V and J ends, which lost 4 bases and 1 base, there was a span of 11 bases. DNA of the CDR3: TGTGCCAGCAGTTCTGAGGGGAGGTCTGGAAACACCATATATTTT. Its translation is CASSSEGRSGNTIYF.

The CDR3 DNA is TGCAGCGTTCAGCCCAGTTCCTACAATGAGCAGTTCTTC. It is translated as CSVQPSSYNEQFF. The chain uses TRBV29-1 and TRBJ2-1; D remains unclear. CDR1 is SQVTM, CDR2 ANQGSEA, per germline. The V end lost 5 bases, the J end lost 1 base, and 9 bases lay between the germline ends. The CDR3 runs to 13 residues.

This clone occurred many times. DNA for the CDR3: TGCGCCAGCAGCTTCGATAGCAATCAGCCCCAGCATTTT. Translation gives CASSFDSNQPQHF. V is TRBV5-1 and J is TRBJ1-5, with D unresolved. With 2 bases removed from V and 0 bases from J, the gap between germline ends came to 3 bases. Germline V gives CDR1 SGHRS, CDR2 YFSETQ. The CDR3 is 13 amino acids.

The chain links TRBV19 to TRBJ2-1; 7 positions agree with TRBD2. V was clipped by 5 bases and J by 0 bases; unmatched bases: 7. Germline values: CDR1 LNHDA, CDR2 SQIVND (reference sequence). The CDR3 is 16 residues long. CDR3 loop: CASSPMGRGSYNEQFF. Here the CDR3 DNA reads TGTGCCAGTAGTCCGATGGGGAGGGGCTCCTACAATGAGCAGTTCTTC.

This chain links TRBV6-1 with TRBJ1-2; possibly TRBD1 for D (6 bases). The CDR3 spans 14 residues. Deletions cut 4 bases from V and 3 bases from J, with 12 bases between. In germline, CDR1 is MNHNS, CDR2 SASEGT. The CDR3 DNA sequence: TGTGCCAGCAGTGCTCCGACAGGACACTATGGCTACACCTTC. It codes for CASSAPTGHYGYTF.

This clone was recorded only once. This chain links TRBV6-5 with TRBJ1-6, with a possible D match to TRBD1 (6 bases). This CDR3 is 15 amino acids long. Germline loops: CDR1 MNHEY, CDR2 SVGAGI. V was pared by 4 bases and J by 10 bases, with 17 bases between. The CDR3 region has the DNA TGTGCCAGCAGTTTAGGACAGATCCGCGGCTCACCCCTCCACTTT. Protein: CASSLGQIRGSPLHF.

The chain uses TRBV23-1 and TRBJ2-7; no clear D. TRBV23-1 is annotated as an ORF whose role is uncertain. The CDR3 is 11 amino acids. Deletions cut 2 bases from V and 4 bases from J, with 3 bases between. CDR3 sequence: CASSQVYEQYF. The CDR3 nucleotides read TGCGCCAGCAGTCAAGTATACGAGCAGTACTTC.

This clone was seen more than once but under ten times. CDR3 DNA sequence: TGTGCCAGCAGCTTAGGCAGGCAAGAGACCCAGTACTTC. Translating it yields CASSLGRQETQYF. The rearrangement joins TRBV11-2 to TRBJ2-5, with D hard to call. This CDR3 spans 13 amino acids. CDR1 is SGHAT and CDR2 is FQNNGV in the germline V gene. Trimming took off 1 base at V and 2 bases at J, with 5 bases between the two ends.